This TCR beta chain was captured by sequencing in a study of OX40 agonist ivuxolimab in advanced cancers. Study summary: Three patients, one with hepatocellular carcinoma and two with cutaneous melanoma, responded partially.

Profiling relied on immunoSEQ multiplex PCR, and the TCRdb table lists in-frame clones only, not all of them. The profile shows 59,000 or so clones, more than 75% of them singletons. The CDR3 sequence is 15 residues long. Germline assignment: CDR1 MDHEN and CDR2 SYDVKM. V was trimmed by 4 bases and J by 0 bases, leaving 10 bases between them. The chain has TRBV28 and TRBJ1-3; no firm D call. This receptor was identified in an adult with an advanced solid tumor such as melanoma, head and neck, liver or kidney cancer. The sequenced sample was CD4+ or CD8+ T cells sorted from blood, obtained in a trial of the OX40 agonist ivuxolimab. DNA of the CDR3: TGTGCCAGCAGTTCCTCAGGAACCTCTGGAAACACCATATATTTT. Its protein is CASSSSGTSGNTIYF.